Given below is one T cell receptor (beta chain) in context. No antigen is known for it. The sample belongs to a study of radiotherapy plus CTLA-4 blockade in lung cancer. On the study more broadly: An objective response was seen in about a sixth of patients, and disease control in about 31%. Findings and caveats of the study: Radiotherapy was combined with ipilimumab, and tumor-derived TCR clones then expanded in blood.

TCRdb's table, derived via immunoSEQ multiplex PCR, lists solely in-frame clones and lacks some. In the table there are more than 40,000 clones, around 86% of which are singletons. The CDR3 is 15 residues long. Germline loops: CDR1 MNHEY, CDR2 SMNVEV (reference sequence). V was clipped by 8 bases and J by 0 bases; unmatched bases: 6. It was focal radiation plus CTLA-4 blockade with ipilimumab that patients with chemo-refractory metastatic non-small-cell lung cancer received. This chain links TRBV27 with TRBJ2-1; 8 bases are shared with TRBD2. The input for sequencing was peripheral blood, taken from a patient treated with radiotherapy plus ipilimumab. The clonotype comes from a human donor with non-small cell lung cancer who had stable disease on radiotherapy plus ipilimumab. For the CDR3, the DNA is TGTGCCAGCCGTAGCGGGACGAGCTCCTACAATGAGCAGTTCTTC. Its translation: CASRSGTSSYNEQFF.